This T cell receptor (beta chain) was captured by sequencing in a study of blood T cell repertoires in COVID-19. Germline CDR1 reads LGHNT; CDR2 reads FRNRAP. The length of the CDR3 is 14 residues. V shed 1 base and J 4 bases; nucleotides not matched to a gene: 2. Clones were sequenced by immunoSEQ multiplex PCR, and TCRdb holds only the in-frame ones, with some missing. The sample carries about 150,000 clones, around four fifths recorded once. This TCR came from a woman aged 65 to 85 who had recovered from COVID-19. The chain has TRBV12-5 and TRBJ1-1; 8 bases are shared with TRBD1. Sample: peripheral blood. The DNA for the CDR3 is TGTGCTAGTGGTTTGGCACAGGGGGTCACTGAAGCTTTCTTT. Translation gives CASGLAQGVTEAFF. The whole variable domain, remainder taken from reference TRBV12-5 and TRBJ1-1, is DARVTQTPRHKVTEMGQEVTMRCQPILGHNTVFWYRQTMMQGLELLAYFRNRAPLDDSGMPKDRFSAEMPDATLATLKIQPSEPRDSAVYFCASGLAQGVTEAFFGQGTRLTVV.